Below, 14 T cell receptor beta chains from the same sample are listed, as sequenced in a study of post-analysis software for immune sequencing data. Study-wide results and caveats: A handful of TRBV segments were significantly more frequent in patients than in controls. TRBV5-6, TRBV5-1 and TRBV20-1 were among these segments.

cDNA libraries of TCR beta carried unique molecular identifiers. MiXCR, run by TCRdb on the PCR reads, gives a single entry per CDR3 protein. The repertoire has almost 700,000 distinct CDR3 sequences, roughly three fifths of them found once; the top ten carry roughly 12%. Antigen specificity for these receptors is unknown. The specimen sequenced was blood. Receptors originate from a girl aged 2-15 years with multiple sclerosis.

This clonotype came up once. This chain joins TRBV7-2 and TRBJ1-5; TRBD1 is a possible D gene (5 bases). V was cut by 4 bases and J by 5 bases, with 12 bases left in between. Per germline, CDR1 SGHTA and CDR2 FQGNSA. This CDR3 is 14 amino acids long. The CDR3 DNA sequence: TGTGCCAGCAGCTCCCGCCGGGGGGATCAGCCCCAGCATTTT. Translation: CASSSRRGDQPQHF.

This chain links TRBV12-3 or TRBV12-4 with TRBJ2-1, with 8 bases lining up with TRBD2. Trimming cost V 2 bases and J 10 bases; bases outside gene matches: 13. This CDR3 spans 16 amino acids. This CDR3 is CASSLQMVAGSEEQFF. CDR3 coding DNA: TGTGCCAGCAGTTTACAGATGGTAGCGGGGTCGGAGGAGCAGTTCTTC.

This chain joins TRBV27 and TRBJ2-7; D perhaps matches TRBD1 (6 bases). This CDR3 region has 14 residues. Germline lookup yields CDR1 MNHEY and CDR2 SMNVEV (reference sequence). Trimming pared 5 bases from V and 5 bases from J, leaving 16 bases between. CDR3 sequence: CASSPTGFSNEQYF. In nucleotides, the CDR3 is TGTGCCAGCAGTCCAACAGGGTTTAGCAACGAGCAGTACTTC.

The chain couples TRBV20-1 to TRBJ1-2; 8 bases map to TRBD1. Per germline, CDR1 DFQATT and CDR2 SNEGSKA (reference sequence). This CDR3 comprises 14 residues. Trimming cost V 5 bases and J 7 bases; bases outside gene matches: 12. The CDR3 region is CSAFGQGLRGGYTF. The CDR3 region has the DNA TGCAGTGCTTTTGGACAGGGCCTAAGGGGTGGCTACACCTTC.

The J gene is TRBJ1-2, the V gene TRBV7-9; no definite D call. Deletions cut 4 bases from V and 4 bases from J, with 10 bases between. Germline V gene data show CDR1 as SEHNR and CDR2 as FQNEAQ (reference sequence). CDR3 length: 13 residues. The CDR3 DNA is TGTGCCAGCAGCTCCACGAGCACCTATGGCTACACCTTC. It yields the protein CASSSTSTYGYTF.

This clonotype was detected only a few times. The rearrangement links TRBV29-1 to TRBJ1-2, with TRBD1 matching over 9 bases. V trimming: 7 bases; J trimming: 6 bases; junction bases outside the gene matches: 3. The CDR3 is made up of 11 amino acids. CDR1 SQVTM and CDR2 ANQGSEA come from the germline V gene. CDR3: CSARTGDGYTF. DNA for the CDR3: TGCAGCGCAAGGACAGGGGATGGCTACACCTTC.

The sample holds a few counts of this clonotype. The J gene is TRBJ2-1, the V gene TRBV4-1; D ambiguous. Trimming took 4 bases from V and 7 from J, leaving 11 bases between them. CDR1 is MGHRA, CDR2 YSYEKL, per germline. CDR3 length: 13 residues. As DNA, the CDR3 is TGCGCCAGCAGCCCCGGATGGCGGAATGAGCAGTTCTTC. This sequence encodes CASSPGWRNEQFF.

This clonotype was seen a few times. The chain links TRBV29-1 to TRBJ2-4, with 9 bases identical to TRBD1. V shed 0 bases and J 2 bases; nucleotides not matched to a gene: 8. Germline V lookup: CDR1 SQVTM, CDR2 ANQGSEA. The CDR3 is 17 amino acids. This CDR3 reads CSVEDHGTGFTKNIQYF. CDR3 nucleotide sequence: TGCAGCGTTGAAGATCATGGGACAGGGTTTACCAAAAACATTCAGTACTTC.

This clonotype has just a few counts. The chain combines TRBV7-2 with TRBJ2-3; no firm D call. The CDR3 sequence is 15 residues long. Germline V gives CDR1 SGHTA, CDR2 FQGNSA. The V and J ends lost 1 base and 2 bases respectively, with 10 bases between them. The CDR3 sequence: CASSLGRNPTDTQYF. The CDR3, as DNA: TGTGCCAGCAGCTTAGGCAGAAACCCCACAGATACGCAGTATTTT. Filled out from reference TRBV7-2 and TRBJ2-3, the complete variable domain reads GAGVSQSPSNKVTEKGKDVELRCDPISGHTALYWYRQSLGQGLEFLIYFQGNSAPDKSGLPSDRFSAERTGGSVSTLTIQRTQQEDSAVYLCASSLGRNPTDTQYFGPGTRLTVL.

The chain carries TRBV7-2 and TRBJ2-4; no clear D gene. CDR3 length: 13 residues. CDR1 SGHTA and CDR2 FQGNSA come from the germline V gene. Trimming removed 4 bases at V and 5 bases at J, with 9 bases between. The chain's CDR3 is CASSSTIQNIQYF. In DNA, the CDR3 is TGTGCCAGCAGCTCGACAATTCAAAACATTCAGTACTTC.

This rearrangement joins TRBV29-1 to TRBJ2-7; the D gene is possibly TRBD1 (5 bases). The V end lost 7 bases, the J end lost 4 bases, and 14 bases lay between the germline ends. The CDR3 has 12 amino acids. In germline, CDR1 is SQVTM, CDR2 ANQGSEA. The CDR3 nucleotides are TGCAGCGGCAAAACCCAGGGTTACGAGCAGTACTTC. Translating gives CSGKTQGYEQYF.

The V and J genes are TRBV7-2 and TRBJ1-2; 8 nucleotides match TRBD1. Germline loops: CDR1 SGHTA, CDR2 FQGNSA. This CDR3 has 13 amino acids. Trimming took 5 bases from V and 6 from J; bases not matched to a gene: 5. The CDR3: CASSPTGGDGYTF. In DNA, the CDR3 is TGTGCCAGCAGCCCAACAGGGGGTGATGGCTACACCTTC.

For the CDR3, the DNA is TGTGCCAGCAGCCAAGGAGTCGCTGAAGCTTTCTTT. Translating it yields CASSQGVAEAFF. The genes are TRBV4-2 and TRBJ1-1; D not resolved. V was clipped by 1 base and J by 6 bases, with 6 bases between them. The germline V gene encodes CDR1 LGHNA and CDR2 YNFKEQ. This CDR3 comprises 12 residues.

CDR3 sequence: CASSFGEGPYNSPLHF. DNA for the CDR3: TGTGCCAGCAGCTTCGGGGAGGGCCCTTATAATTCACCCCTCCACTTT. The chain joins TRBV7-9 to TRBJ1-6; no clear D. The CDR3 loop spans 16 amino acids. Germline-derived CDR1 and CDR2 are SEHNR and FQNEAQ (reference sequence). V was trimmed by 3 bases and J by 4 bases, leaving 13 bases between them.